These 28 T cell receptor beta chains came from one sample sequenced in a study of prognosis after radiotherapy for stage I lung cancer (dated by TCRdb to the early 2020s). Sequencing instrument: Illumina HiSeq 3000. Two rounds of multiplex PCR were performed to amplify the TCR beta CDR3 region from genomic DNA. In the first round of PCR, primers specific to each TRBV and TRBJ gene were used, and the primer sequences are filed in Chinese patent CN105087789A. Clones were called with MiXCR by TCRdb after fastp trimmed the public reads at Q25, and only in-frame beta chains were retained. Rows are combined by CDR3 protein, so each entry shows the most common genes and DNA. Present in this sample are fewer than 25,000 distinct CDR3 sequences, about 37% of which were seen just once. Of the sample, about 56% falls within the top ten clones. The source material was PBMCs, sampled before or after stereotactic body radiation therapy (not recorded which). Source of these receptors: a donor aged 50 or older with non-small cell lung cancer.

This clonotype was seen ten or more times. The chain employs TRBV27 and TRBJ2-1; D unresolved. The CDR3 contains 13 residues. Germline V lookup: CDR1 MNHEY, CDR2 SMNVEV (reference sequence). V dropped 6 bases and J dropped 8 bases, with 14 bases sitting between them. The CDR3 bases are TGTGCCAGCAGCCTACTTGGGGTCGATGAGCAGTTCTTC. It codes for CASSLLGVDEQFF.

This clonotype was recorded at least ten times. The chain combines TRBV5-6 with TRBJ2-7, with D maybe TRBD2 (5 bases). CDR1 is SGHDT, CDR2 YYEEEE, per germline. The CDR3 is 12 amino acids. V lost 4 bases to trimming and J lost 4 bases, with 9 bases between them. This CDR3 reads CASSGWRYEQYF. The DNA for the CDR3 is TGTGCCAGCAGCGGATGGAGGTACGAGCAGTACTTC. The full variable domain, with the rest looked up from reference TRBV5-6 and TRBJ2-7, is DAGVTQSPTHLIKTRGQQVTLRCSPKSGHDTVSWYQQALGQGPQFIFQYYEEEERQRGNFPDRFSGHQFPNYSSELNVNALLLGDSALYLCASSGWRYEQYFGPGTRLTVT.

With respect to this clonotype: Its ends do not fully match the called genes, so a read error is possible. The chain employs TRBV5-1 and TRBJ2-3, with 7 nucleotides matching TRBD2. There are 14 residues in the CDR3. The germline gives CDR1 SGHRS, CDR2 YFSETQ. The CDR3 sequence is CAISLLASSDTRYF. The CDR3 region has the DNA TGCGCCATCAGCTTACTAGCGTCCTCAGATACGCGGTATTTT.

This clonotype was counted many times. The chain has TRBV4-2 and TRBJ1-5; tentatively, D is TRBD1 (6 bases). This CDR3 spans 15 amino acids. V was trimmed by 3 bases and J by 2 bases, leaving 11 bases between them. The germline gives CDR1 LGHNA, CDR2 YNFKEQ. The CDR3 coding sequence is TGTGCCAGCAGCCAGACAGGTTATGGCAATCAGCCCCAGCATTTT. Protein: CASSQTGYGNQPQHF.

The rearrangement links TRBV28 to TRBJ1-2; D is undetermined. Germline lookup yields CDR1 MDHEN and CDR2 SYDVKM. Trimming stripped 1 base from V and 5 bases from J, with 11 bases between. The CDR3 covers 14 residues. The CDR3 loop reads CASSLLFEGYGYTF. The CDR3, as DNA: TGTGCCAGCAGTTTATTGTTCGAGGGATATGGCTACACCTTC.

This clonotype has a handful of counts. This clone may be a read error of a much larger clone one base away. This chain connects TRBV2 to TRBJ2-5, with D tentatively TRBD2 (5 bases). This CDR3 is built from 17 residues. V was cut by 3 bases and J by 5 bases, with 22 bases left in between. In germline, CDR1 is SNHLY, CDR2 FYNNEI. The CDR3 DNA follows: TGTGCCAGCAGTGACTTAAATCGGTGGACTGCCTGGGAGACCCAGTACTTC. Translation gives CASSDLNRWTAWETQYF.

The gene calls are TRBV12-3 or TRBV12-4 and TRBJ2-1; 8 bases align to TRBD2. V was clipped by 2 bases and J by 10 bases; unmatched bases: 13. This CDR3 comprises 16 residues. CDR3 bases: TGTGCCAGCAGTTTATCGGGAGGGGTCATAATGCTGGAGCAGTTCTTC. Amino acids: CASSLSGGVIMLEQFF.

The table lists this clonotype with many counts. The chain has TRBV2 and TRBJ2-5; 14 bases match TRBD2. This CDR3 comprises 15 residues. The ends lost 4 bases at V and 5 bases at J; junction bases unmatched: 3. CDR1 SNHLY and CDR2 FYNNEI come from the germline V gene. In nucleotides, the CDR3 is TGTGCCAGCAGTGGGACTAGCGGGAGGCGGGAGACCCAGTACTTC. It specifies CASSGTSGRRETQYF.

This chain joins TRBV5-1 and TRBJ1-1; D uncertain. There are 14 residues in the CDR3. V was pared by 0 bases and J by 5 bases, with 11 bases between. Germline V lookup: CDR1 SGHRS, CDR2 YFSETQ. The CDR3 DNA reads as TGCGCCAGCAGCTTGGAACTTTTAGGGACTGAAGCTTTCTTT. Its protein product is CASSLELLGTEAFF.

This clonotype was recorded at least ten times. The rearrangement uses TRBV20-1 and TRBJ1-1; 11 positions match TRBD1. V lost 1 base, J lost 5 bases, and 9 bases stayed unmatched. This CDR3 has 16 amino acids. Germline lookup yields CDR1 DFQATT and CDR2 SNEGSKA (reference sequence). CDR3 in amino acids: CSARAPPGQGGTEAFF. CDR3 DNA sequence: TGCAGTGCTAGAGCACCCCCGGGACAGGGGGGGACTGAAGCTTTCTTT.

This chain uses TRBV30 with TRBJ1-1, with D unclear. This CDR3 comprises 13 residues. The V end lost 1 base, the J end lost 2 bases, and 8 bases lay between the germline ends. In germline, CDR1 is GTSNPN, CDR2 SVGIG (reference sequence). CDR3: CAWSGRANTEAFF. The CDR3 DNA is TGTGCCTGGAGTGGACGCGCCAACACTGAAGCTTTCTTT.

The chain employs TRBV7-9 and TRBJ1-2, with D possibly TRBD1 on 5 matching bases. Trimming left V 6 bases short and J 7 bases short, with 18 bases between. Germline V lookup: CDR1 SEHNR, CDR2 FQNEAQ (reference sequence). This CDR3 contains 14 residues. CDR3 bases: TGTGCCAGCAGTTCGCCAAACCAGGGTGGTGGCTACACCTTC. Amino acids: CASSSPNQGGGYTF.

In DNA form, the CDR3 reads TGTGCCAGCATCTTCCTCGGTCGGGACAACCAGCCCCAGCATTTT. As protein: CASIFLGRDNQPQHF. This sequence joins TRBV5-6 and TRBJ1-5; tentatively, D is TRBD1 (6 bases). The CDR3 has 15 residues. Per the germline V gene, CDR1 is SGHDT and CDR2 is YYEEEE. The V gene lost 6 bases and the J gene lost 7 bases, with 20 bases spanning the gap.

This clonotype was detected ten times or more. V and J are TRBV28 and TRBJ2-7; 8 nucleotides match TRBD2. This CDR3 contains 14 residues. Trimming cost V 4 bases and J 6 bases; bases outside gene matches: 8. Germline-derived CDR1 and CDR2 are MDHEN and SYDVKM. CDR3 amino acids: CASSSPGGAFEQYF. The CDR3 coding sequence is TGTGCCAGCAGTTCACCCGGGGGGGCCTTCGAGCAGTACTTC.

V is TRBV7-9 and J is TRBJ1-2; the D is unclear. Trimming pared 4 bases from V and 2 bases from J, leaving 8 bases between. Germline assignment: CDR1 SEHNR and CDR2 FQNEAQ (reference sequence). The CDR3 sequence is 13 residues long. CDR3 residues: CASSSGRNYGYTF. CDR3 bases: TGTGCCAGCAGCTCCGGGAGGAACTATGGCTACACCTTC.

As to this clonotype: Since a far larger clone is one base different, this is likely a read error. The DNA of the CDR3 is TGTGCCAGCATGAACCGGGACAGGGGTATGCATGGCTACACCTTC. It yields the protein CASMNRDRGMHGYTF. The chain combines TRBV6-5 with TRBJ1-2, with 10 bases lining up with TRBD1. The germline gives CDR1 MNHEY, CDR2 SVGAGI. The CDR3 runs 15 residues. With 7 bases clipped from V and 6 bases from J, the junction kept 11 bases outside the gene matches.

The V call is TRBV5-1, the J call TRBJ1-4, with D unclear. V dropped 0 bases and J dropped 7 bases, with 10 bases sitting between them. The CDR3 has 14 amino acids. Germline lookup yields CDR1 SGHRS and CDR2 YFSETQ. The CDR3 protein is CASSLAEGSEKLFF. The DNA for the CDR3 is TGCGCCAGCAGCTTGGCTGAAGGCTCTGAAAAACTGTTTTTT.

As for this clonotype: The germline gene is not matched at one end of the junction; a read error may be the cause. The chain combines TRBV11-3 with TRBJ2-6, with D unclear. Per germline, CDR1 SGHNT and CDR2 YENEEA. The CDR3 length is 15 residues. In DNA, the CDR3 is TGTGCCAGCAGCCGAACAGTGTCTGTGGCCAACGTCCTGACTTTC. This gives the protein CASSRTVSVANVLTF.

This clonotype was picked up many times. V gene TRBV4-3 combines with J gene TRBJ2-5; 7 nucleotides match TRBD2. The V gene end was trimmed by 3 bases and the J gene end by 5 bases; junction bases not matched to a gene: 9. Germline V gene lookup returns CDR1 LGHNA and CDR2 YSLEER. This CDR3 comprises 15 residues. This CDR3 reads CASSQNGGSGETQYF. The CDR3 DNA is TGCGCCAGCAGCCAGAACGGGGGGTCCGGGGAGACCCAGTACTTC.

In the case of this clonotype: A far larger clone is only one base removed, so a read error is likely. In nucleotides, the CDR3 is TGTGCCAGCAGCCCCCCCCAAGGAAATAAGCAGTACTTC. It encodes CASSPPQGNKQYF. The genes are TRBV12-3 or TRBV12-4 and TRBJ2-7; D unclear. The CDR3 has 13 residues. V gave up 6 bases and J gave up 8 bases, with 17 bases separating them.

V and J are TRBV6-9 and TRBJ2-1; 7 positions agree with TRBD2. Per germline, CDR1 MNHGY and CDR2 SVAAGI. CDR3 length: 15 residues. The junction had 8 bases not matched to a gene; V was cut back by 3 bases and J by 6 bases. The CDR3 region is CASSYYPGGINEQFF. The CDR3 bases are TGTGCCAGCAGTTACTACCCCGGGGGGATCAATGAGCAGTTCTTC.

This clonotype has a count of ten or more. The V gene is TRBV24-1, the J gene TRBJ2-5; D call uncertain. Germline values: CDR1 KGHDR, CDR2 SFDVKD. This CDR3 is 14 amino acids long. V lost 3 bases and J 1 base, leaving 8 bases between the germline ends. CDR3 nucleotide sequence: TGTGCCACCAGTGATAATGGCTTCCAAGAGACCCAGTACTTC. Its protein is CATSDNGFQETQYF.

This clonotype was recorded many times. V gene TRBV7-2 combines with J gene TRBJ2-2; 7 bases match TRBD2. V was clipped by 1 base and J by 6 bases; unmatched bases: 2. The CDR3 runs to 14 residues. Germline V gives CDR1 SGHTA, CDR2 FQGNSA. In DNA, the CDR3 is TGTGCCAGCAGCTTAGGGGGGGGTCCCGGGGAGCTGTTTTTT. It specifies CASSLGGGPGELFF.

The chain has TRBV20-1 and TRBJ1-1; perhaps TRBD1 as D (6 bases). There are 11 residues in the CDR3. Deletions cut 3 bases from V and 7 bases from J, with 9 bases between. The germline V gene has CDR1 DFQATT and CDR2 SNEGSKA (reference sequence). The CDR3 sequence: CSASTGHEAFF. The DNA for the CDR3 is TGCAGTGCTAGCACAGGGCATGAAGCTTTCTTT.

This clonotype was detected many times. The genes are TRBV6-2 or TRBV6-3 and TRBJ1-2; D is ambiguous. Per germline, CDR1 MNHEY and CDR2 SVGEGT. Trimming took off 0 bases at V and 4 bases at J, with 9 bases between the two ends. This CDR3 contains 14 residues. The CDR3: CASSYSLSTYGYTF. CDR3 DNA: TGTGCCAGCAGTTACTCGCTATCGACCTATGGCTACACCTTC.

This clonotype came up many times. The V call is TRBV7-2, the J call TRBJ2-5, with 9 bases fitting TRBD1. The germline gives CDR1 SGHTA, CDR2 FQGNSA. After removal of 1 base from V and 5 bases from J, the junction contained 5 bases not matched to a gene. This CDR3 contains 15 residues. In DNA form, the CDR3 reads TGTGCCAGCAGCTTAGTCGGGACAGGGAGGGAGACCCAGTACTTC. Translation gives CASSLVGTGRETQYF.

This clonotype was counted at least ten times. The rearrangement uses TRBV3-1 and TRBJ2-3, with 10 bases fitting TRBD2. The CDR3 is made up of 19 amino acids. Trimming at V came to 0 bases and at J to 0 bases, leaving 9 bases not matched to a gene. Germline CDR1 reads LGHDT; CDR2 reads YNNKEL (reference sequence). CDR3 residues: CASSQDPSGRAPSTDTQYF. Written as DNA, the CDR3 is TGTGCCAGCAGCCAAGATCCCAGCGGGAGGGCCCCAAGCACAGATACGCAGTATTTT.

The rearrangement links TRBV19 to TRBJ1-2; 8 bases are shared with TRBD1. CDR1 and CDR2 from the germline V gene are LNHDA and SQIVND (reference sequence). The CDR3 contains 15 residues. Trimming cost V 3 bases and J 8 bases; bases outside gene matches: 11. The chain's CDR3 is CASSIQRTGGWGYTF. CDR3 in DNA: TGTGCCAGTAGTATCCAAAGAACAGGGGGATGGGGCTACACCTTC.